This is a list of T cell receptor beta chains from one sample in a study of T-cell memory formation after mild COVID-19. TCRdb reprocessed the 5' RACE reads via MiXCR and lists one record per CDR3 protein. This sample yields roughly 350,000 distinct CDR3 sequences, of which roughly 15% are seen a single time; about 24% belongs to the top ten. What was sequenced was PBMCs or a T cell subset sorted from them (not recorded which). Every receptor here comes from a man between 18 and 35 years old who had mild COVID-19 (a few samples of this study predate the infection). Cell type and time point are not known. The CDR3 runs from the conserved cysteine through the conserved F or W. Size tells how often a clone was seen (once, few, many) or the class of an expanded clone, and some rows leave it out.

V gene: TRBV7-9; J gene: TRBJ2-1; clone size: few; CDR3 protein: CASGSGVGEQFF
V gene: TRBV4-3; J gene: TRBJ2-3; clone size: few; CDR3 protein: CASSQEGDTQYF
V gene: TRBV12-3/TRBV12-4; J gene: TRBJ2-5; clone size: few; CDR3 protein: CASSFSGRAPLAGGGKYQETQYF
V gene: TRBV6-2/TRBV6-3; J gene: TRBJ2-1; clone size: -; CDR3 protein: CASSYSGSGFNEQFF
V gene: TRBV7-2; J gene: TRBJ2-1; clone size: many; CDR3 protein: CASSLAILAGGLFFEQFF
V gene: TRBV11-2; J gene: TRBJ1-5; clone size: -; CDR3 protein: CASSYLGGGQPQHF
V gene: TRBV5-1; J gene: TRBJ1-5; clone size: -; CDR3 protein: CASSLLSGTNQPQHF
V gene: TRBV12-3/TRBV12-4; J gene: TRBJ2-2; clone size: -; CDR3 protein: CASSLGPTGGTGELFF
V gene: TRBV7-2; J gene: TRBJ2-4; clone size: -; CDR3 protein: CASSPLATAKNIQYF
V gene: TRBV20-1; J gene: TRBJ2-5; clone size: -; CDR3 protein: CSARGGSSETQYF
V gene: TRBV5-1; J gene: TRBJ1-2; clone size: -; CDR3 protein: CASNLQGGDGYTF
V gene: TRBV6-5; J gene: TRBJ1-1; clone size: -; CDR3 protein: CASSSTTTGATEAFF
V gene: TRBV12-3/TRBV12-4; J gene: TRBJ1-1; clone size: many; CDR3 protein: CASSFLGREAFF
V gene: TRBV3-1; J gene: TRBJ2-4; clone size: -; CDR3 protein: CASSQFGGAREIANIQYF
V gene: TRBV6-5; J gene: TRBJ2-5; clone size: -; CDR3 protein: CASSYSSIGRETQYF
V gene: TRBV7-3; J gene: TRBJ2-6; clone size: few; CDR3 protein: CASSLGAGVPGANVLTF
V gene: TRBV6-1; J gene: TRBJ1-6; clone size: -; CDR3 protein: CASGGYSPLHF
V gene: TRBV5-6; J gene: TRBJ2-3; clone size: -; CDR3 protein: CASSLAGIRAGVTDTQYF
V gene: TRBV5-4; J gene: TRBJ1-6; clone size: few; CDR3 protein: CASSRGGVVDSPLHF
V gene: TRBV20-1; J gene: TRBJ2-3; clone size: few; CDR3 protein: CGAGTSGLGSLDTQYF
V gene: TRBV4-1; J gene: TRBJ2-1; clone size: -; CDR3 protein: CASSQGTPGRSNNLQEQFF
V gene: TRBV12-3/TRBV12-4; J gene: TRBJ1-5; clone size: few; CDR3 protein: CASTLGSNQPQHF
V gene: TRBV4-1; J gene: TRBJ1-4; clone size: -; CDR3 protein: CASSQIMDGSKLFF
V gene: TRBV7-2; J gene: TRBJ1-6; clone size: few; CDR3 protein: CASSLGGGGGNSPLHF
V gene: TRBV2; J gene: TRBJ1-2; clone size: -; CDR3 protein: CASSARQAVYGYTF
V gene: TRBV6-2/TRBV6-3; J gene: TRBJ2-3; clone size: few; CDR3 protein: CASSPGVQRTDTQYF
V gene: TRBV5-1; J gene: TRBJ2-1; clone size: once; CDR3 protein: CASSPTGTSGIREQFF
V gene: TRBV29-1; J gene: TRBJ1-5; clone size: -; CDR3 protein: CSVGGQGNDQPQHF
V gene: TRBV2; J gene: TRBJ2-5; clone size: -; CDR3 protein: CASIGLAEETQYF
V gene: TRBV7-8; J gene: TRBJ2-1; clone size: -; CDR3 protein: CASRGLSAGKQFF
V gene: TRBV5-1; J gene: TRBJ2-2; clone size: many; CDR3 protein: CASSSTGGDTGELFF
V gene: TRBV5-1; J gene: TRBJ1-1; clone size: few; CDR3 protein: CASSWWGGNTEAFF
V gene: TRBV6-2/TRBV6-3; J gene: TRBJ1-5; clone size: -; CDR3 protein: CASRPRTGGYSNQPQHF
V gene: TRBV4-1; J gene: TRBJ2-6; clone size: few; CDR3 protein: CASSHPFGSHSGANVLTF
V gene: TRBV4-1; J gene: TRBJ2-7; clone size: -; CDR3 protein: CASSNQGTPYEQYF
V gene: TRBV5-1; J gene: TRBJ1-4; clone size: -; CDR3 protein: CASSIRDRRSATNEKLFF
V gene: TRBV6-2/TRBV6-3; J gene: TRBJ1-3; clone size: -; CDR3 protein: CASRSGASGNTIYF
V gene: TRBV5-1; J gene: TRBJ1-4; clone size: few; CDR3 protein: CASSTGQGVSEKLFF
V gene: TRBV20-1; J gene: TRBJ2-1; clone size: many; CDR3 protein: CSRTGVYNEQFF
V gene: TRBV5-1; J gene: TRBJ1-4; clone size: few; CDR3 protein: CASSFQGSEKLFF